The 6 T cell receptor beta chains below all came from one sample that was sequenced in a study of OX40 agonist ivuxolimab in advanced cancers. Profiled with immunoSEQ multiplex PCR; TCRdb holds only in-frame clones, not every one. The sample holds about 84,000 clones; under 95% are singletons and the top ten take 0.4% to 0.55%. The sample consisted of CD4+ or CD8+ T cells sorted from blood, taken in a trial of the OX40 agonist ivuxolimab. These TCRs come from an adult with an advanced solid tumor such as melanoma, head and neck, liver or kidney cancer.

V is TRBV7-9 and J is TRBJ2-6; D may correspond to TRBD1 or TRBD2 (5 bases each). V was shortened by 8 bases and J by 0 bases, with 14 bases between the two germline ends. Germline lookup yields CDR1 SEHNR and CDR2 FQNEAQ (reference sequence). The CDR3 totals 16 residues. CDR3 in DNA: TGTGCCAGCCGTCGAGGGGCGGACTCTGGGGCCAACGTCCTGACTTTC. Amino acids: CASRRGADSGANVLTF.

The CDR3 sequence: CASSIGGGLGNQPQHF. CDR3 nucleotides: TGTGCCAGTAGTATAGGGGGGGGTTTGGGCAATCAGCCCCAGCATTTT. This rearrangement joins TRBV19 to TRBJ1-5; tentatively, D is TRBD1 (5 bases). The CDR3 is 16 residues long. In germline, CDR1 is LNHDA, CDR2 SQIVND (reference sequence). Trimming took 1 base from V and 2 from J, leaving 12 bases between them.

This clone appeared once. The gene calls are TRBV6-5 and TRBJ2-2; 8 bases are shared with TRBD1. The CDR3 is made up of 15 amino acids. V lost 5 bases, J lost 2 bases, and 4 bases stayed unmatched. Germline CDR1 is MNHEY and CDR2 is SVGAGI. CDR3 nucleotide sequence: TGTGCCAGCAGTGCGGGACAGGTTAACACCGGGGAGCTGTTTTTT. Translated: CASSAGQVNTGELFF.

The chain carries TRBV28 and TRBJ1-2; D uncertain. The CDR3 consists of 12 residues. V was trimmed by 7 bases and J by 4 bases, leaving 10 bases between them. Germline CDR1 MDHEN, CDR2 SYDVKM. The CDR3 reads CASMSGGYGYTF. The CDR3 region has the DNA TGTGCCAGCATGTCGGGCGGCTATGGCTACACCTTC.

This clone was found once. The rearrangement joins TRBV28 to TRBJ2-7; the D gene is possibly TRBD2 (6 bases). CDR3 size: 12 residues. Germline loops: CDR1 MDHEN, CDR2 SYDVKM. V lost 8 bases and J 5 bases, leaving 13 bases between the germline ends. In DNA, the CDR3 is TGTGCCAGCTCGGCGGGGATCCACGAGCAGTACTTC. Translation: CASSAGIHEQYF.

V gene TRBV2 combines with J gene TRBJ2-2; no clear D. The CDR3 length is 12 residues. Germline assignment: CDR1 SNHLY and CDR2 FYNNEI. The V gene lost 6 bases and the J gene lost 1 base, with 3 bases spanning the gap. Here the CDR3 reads CASRENTGELFF. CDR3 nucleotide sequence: TGTGCCAGCAGAGAGAACACCGGGGAGCTGTTTTTT.